This entry describes one TCR beta chain. Its antigen is unknown. A much larger clone sits a single nucleotide away, making a read error possible. This specimen belongs to a study of molecular identifiers for immune sequencing clone quantification. Study findings and constraints: Spiked-in Jurkat TCR RNA corresponding to one cell was reported as detectable against approximately 930,000 naive cells. Over 99% of effector molecules, but under 1% in naive cells, were held by clones with more than 20 RNA copies.

Trimming shortened V by 4 bases and J by 5 bases, and 16 bases separated the two germline ends. The CDR3 has 15 amino acids. TCRdb redid the calling of the PCR reads with MiXCR, one entry per CDR3 protein. This repertoire shows tens of thousands of distinct CDR3 sequences, about a third found once; its top ten account for about 3.8%. This receptor was obtained from a human donor in good health. Some libraries in this study had Jurkat cell RNA spiked in. This rearrangement joins TRBV12-3 or TRBV12-4 to TRBJ2-3, with D unresolved. The sample comprised naive CD8+ T cells from blood, with Jurkat cell RNA spiked in. Subset meaning: FACS-sorted CD8+CD4-CCR7+CD45RA+ naive T cells. The CDR3 sequence is CASSSLTPKVDTQYF. For the CDR3, the DNA is TGTGCCAGCAGTTCCTTGACCCCTAAGGTAGATACGCAGTATTTT.